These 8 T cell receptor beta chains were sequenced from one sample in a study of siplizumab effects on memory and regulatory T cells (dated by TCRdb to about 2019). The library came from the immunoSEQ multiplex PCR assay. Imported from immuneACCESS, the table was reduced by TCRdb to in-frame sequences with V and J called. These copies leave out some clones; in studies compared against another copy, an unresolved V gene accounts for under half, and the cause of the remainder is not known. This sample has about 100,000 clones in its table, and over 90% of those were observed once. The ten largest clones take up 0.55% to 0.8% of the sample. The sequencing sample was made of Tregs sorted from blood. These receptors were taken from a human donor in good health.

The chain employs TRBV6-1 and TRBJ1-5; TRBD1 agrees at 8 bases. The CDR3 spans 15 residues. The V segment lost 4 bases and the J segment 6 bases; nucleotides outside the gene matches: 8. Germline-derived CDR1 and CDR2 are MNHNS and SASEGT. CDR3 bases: TGTGCCAGCAGTGTGGGACAGGCGGTCGGTCAGCCCCAGCATTTT. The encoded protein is CASSVGQAVGQPQHF.

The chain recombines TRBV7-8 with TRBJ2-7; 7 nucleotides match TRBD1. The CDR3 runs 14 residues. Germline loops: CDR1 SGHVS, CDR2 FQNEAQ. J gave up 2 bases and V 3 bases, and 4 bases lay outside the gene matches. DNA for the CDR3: TGTGCCAGCAGCTTGACAGGGCACCCCTACGAGCAGTACTTC. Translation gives CASSLTGHPYEQYF.

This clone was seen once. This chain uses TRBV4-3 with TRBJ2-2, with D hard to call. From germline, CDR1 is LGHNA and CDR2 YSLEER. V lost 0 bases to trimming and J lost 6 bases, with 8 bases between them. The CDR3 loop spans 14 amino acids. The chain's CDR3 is CASSQDRVAGELFF. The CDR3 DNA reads TGCGCCAGCAGCCAAGATCGGGTGGCCGGGGAGCTGTTTTTT.

The CDR3 protein is CASRRGTVVNYGYTF. CDR3 sequence (DNA): TGTGCCAGCAGGAGGGGGACGGTTGTTAACTATGGCTACACCTTC. The chain joins TRBV6-5 to TRBJ1-2; D might be TRBD1 (6 bases). The ends were cut back, 6 bases at V and 1 base at J, with 15 bases in the middle. Germline lookup yields CDR1 MNHEY and CDR2 SVGAGI. The CDR3 extends over 15 amino acids.

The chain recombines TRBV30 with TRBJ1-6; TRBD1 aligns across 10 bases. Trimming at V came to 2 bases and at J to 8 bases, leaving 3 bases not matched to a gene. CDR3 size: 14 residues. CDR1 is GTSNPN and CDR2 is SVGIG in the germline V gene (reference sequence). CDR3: CAWSPGTGDSPLHF. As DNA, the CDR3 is TGTGCCTGGAGTCCCGGGACAGGGGATTCACCCCTCCACTTT.

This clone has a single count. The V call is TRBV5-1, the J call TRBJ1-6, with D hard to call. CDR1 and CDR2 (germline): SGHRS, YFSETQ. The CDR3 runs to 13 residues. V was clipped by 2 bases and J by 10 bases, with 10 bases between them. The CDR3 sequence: CASSLGSSSPLHF. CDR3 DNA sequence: TGCGCCAGCAGCTTAGGGTCGTCCTCACCCCTCCACTTT.

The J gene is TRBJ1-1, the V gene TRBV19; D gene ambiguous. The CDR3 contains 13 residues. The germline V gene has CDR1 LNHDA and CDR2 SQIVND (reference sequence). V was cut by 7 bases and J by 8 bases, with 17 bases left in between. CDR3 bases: TGTGCCAGTACCCGCCACCAGTGGCCCGAAGCTTTCTTT. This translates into CASTRHQWPEAFF.

This CDR3 is CASSYSGKNTEAFF. DNA for the CDR3: TGTGCCAGCAGTTACTCGGGGAAGAACACTGAAGCTTTCTTT. The V call is TRBV6-5, the J call TRBJ1-1; D not certain. CDR3 size: 14 residues. Per the germline V gene, CDR1 is MNHEY and CDR2 is SVGAGI. Trimming took 0 bases from V and 1 from J, leaving 6 bases between them.